What follows are 26 T cell receptor beta chains derived from one specimen sequenced in a study of long-term antiretroviral therapy in people with HIV. Assay version v3.0 of immunoSEQ was used, and it was run at survey level. TCRdb's copy holds only in-frame clones and misses some; the assay was immunoSEQ multiplex PCR. The sample lists 25,000 to 30,000 clones, 90% occurring once. Sequences were derived from unsorted PBMCs, sampled 3.2 years before starting antiretroviral therapy. The receptors here all came from a man aged 50 or older with HIV.

This clone was seen a few times. The J gene is TRBJ2-1, the V gene TRBV5-1; TRBD2 might be the D (6 bases). V gave up 0 bases and J gave up 9 bases, with 10 bases separating them. CDR1 and CDR2 (germline): SGHRS, YFSETQ. There are 13 residues in the CDR3. The CDR3 loop reads CASSLELATEQFF. The DNA of the CDR3 is TGCGCCAGCAGCTTGGAACTAGCAACTGAGCAGTTCTTC. Full variable domain (rest looked up from reference TRBV5-1 and TRBJ2-1): KAGVTQTPRYLIKTRGQQVTLSCSPISGHRSVSWYQQTPGQGLQFLFEYFSETQRNKGNFPGRFSGRQFSNSRSEMNVSTLELGDSALYLCASSLELATEQFFGPGTRLTVL.

The chain is built from TRBV2 and TRBJ1-4; a weak D match, TRBD1 (5 bases). CDR1 and CDR2 from the germline V gene are SNHLY and FYNNEI. The length of the CDR3 is 17 residues. V was clipped by 7 bases and J by 0 bases, with 18 bases between them. The CDR3 spells CASKGIRVDSTNEKLFF. The CDR3 DNA follows: TGTGCCAGCAAAGGGATCAGGGTGGATTCAACTAATGAAAAACTGTTTTTT.

In this sample, this clone turned up once. V is TRBV5-1 and J is TRBJ2-7, with D perhaps TRBD1 or TRBD2 (5 bases each). The CDR3 is made up of 13 amino acids. Trimming cost V 4 bases and J 5 bases, with 13 bases left between them. Germline values: CDR1 SGHRS, CDR2 YFSETQ. The CDR3 nucleotides are TGCGCCAGCAGCCGGGGACCCAGCGACGAGCAGTACTTC. Its protein product is CASSRGPSDEQYF. The full variable domain, completed using reference TRBV5-1 and TRBJ2-7, is KAGVTQTPRYLIKTRGQQVTLSCSPISGHRSVSWYQQTPGQGLQFLFEYFSETQRNKGNFPGRFSGRQFSNSRSEMNVSTLELGDSALYLCASSRGPSDEQYFGPGTRLTVT.

J is TRBJ1-3 and V is TRBV5-1; D unclear. Germline CDR1 SGHRS, CDR2 YFSETQ. This CDR3 has 15 amino acids. Trimming left V 0 bases short and J 2 bases short, with 9 bases between. The CDR3 protein is CASSLAGRTGNTIYF. The CDR3 DNA is TGCGCCAGCAGCTTGGCGGGCAGGACTGGAAACACCATATATTTT.

V is TRBV19 and J is TRBJ2-5; 7 bases map to TRBD1. The CDR3 has 15 residues. The V gene's germline CDR1 is LNHDA and CDR2 SQIVND (reference sequence). Losses at the gene ends were 6 bases for V and 2 bases for J; bases not matched to a gene: 9. The CDR3 region is CASSRTRDRQETQYF. CDR3 coding DNA: TGTGCCAGTAGCCGGACCCGGGACAGACAAGAGACCCAGTACTTC.

The chain combines TRBV27 with TRBJ2-2, with TRBD1 identical over 8 bases. This CDR3 is built from 16 residues. With 2 bases clipped from V and 4 bases from J, the junction kept 6 bases outside the gene matches. Germline loops: CDR1 MNHEY, CDR2 SMNVEV (reference sequence). The CDR3 nucleotides read TGTGCCAGCAGTTTAACCGGACAGGGTATCACCGGGGAGCTGTTTTTT. This encodes CASSLTGQGITGELFF.

As regards this clone: At one end the junction does not follow the germline gene, possibly because of a read error. The gene calls are TRBV28 and TRBJ1-2; 7 bases map to TRBD1. CDR1 is MDHEN and CDR2 is SYDVKM in the germline V gene. The CDR3 runs to 13 residues. CDR3: CTSTGWGLQGYTF. CDR3 DNA sequence: TGCACCTCGACAGGGTGGGGCCTCCAGGGCTACACCTTC.

V gene TRBV2 combines with J gene TRBJ1-2, with D perhaps matching TRBD1 (5 bases). Trimming took off 6 bases at V and 2 bases at J, with 13 bases between the two ends. The CDR3 length is 14 residues. The germline gives CDR1 SNHLY, CDR2 FYNNEI. The CDR3 DNA reads as TGTGCCAGCAGCCAAGGGACGGCGAACTATGGCTACACCTTC. This encodes CASSQGTANYGYTF.

This chain joins TRBV5-6 and TRBJ1-1; tentative D call: TRBD1 (5 bases). The CDR3 runs to 14 residues. The V gene lost 0 bases and the J gene lost 1 base, with 7 bases spanning the gap. Germline V CDR1 and CDR2: SGHDT, YYEEEE. The CDR3: CASSLGQPNTEAFF. As DNA, the CDR3 is TGTGCCAGCAGCTTGGGACAGCCGAACACTGAAGCTTTCTTT.

The chain has TRBV2 and TRBJ1-2, with D possibly TRBD1 on 5 matching bases. The V gene lost 6 bases and the J gene lost 4 bases, with 15 bases spanning the gap. The CDR3 totals 14 residues. CDR1 is SNHLY and CDR2 is FYNNEI in the germline V gene. DNA of the CDR3: TGTGCCAGCAGCCGAGAACAGGTCCCCTATGGCTACACCTTC. It codes for CASSREQVPYGYTF.

V usage is TRBV19 and J usage is TRBJ2-2, with D possibly being TRBD1 (7 bases). Germline lookup yields CDR1 LNHDA and CDR2 SQIVND (reference sequence). The CDR3 sequence is 17 residues long. V shed 7 bases and J shed 2 bases, with 20 bases lying between them. DNA of the CDR3: TGTGCCAGTACCAACCCGGGGGACAGCCATAACACCGGGGAGCTGTTTTTT. Its translation is CASTNPGDSHNTGELFF.

In this sample, this clone is medium-sized. The chain carries TRBV7-9 and TRBJ1-5; possible D gene TRBD1, 5 bases. This CDR3 comprises 13 residues. The V end was cut by 5 bases, the J end by 9 bases, with 14 bases between. The germline V gene has CDR1 SEHNR and CDR2 FQNEAQ (reference sequence). CDR3 protein: CASSPGAGGPQHF. CDR3 sequence (DNA): TGTGCCAGCAGCCCCGGGGCCGGGGGGCCCCAGCATTTT.

The chain employs TRBV5-1 and TRBJ2-3, with TRBD2 identical over 8 bases. The CDR3 is 15 amino acids. Germline-derived CDR1 and CDR2 are SGHRS and YFSETQ. The ends lost 4 bases at V and 5 bases at J; junction bases unmatched: 9. The CDR3 DNA reads as TGCGCCAGCAGCCACCGGGGGGGCGACCAAGATACGCAGTATTTT. Encoded protein: CASSHRGGDQDTQYF.

This clone was found once. The chain combines TRBV5-1 with TRBJ1-6; TRBD1 agrees at 9 bases. The CDR3 sequence is 16 residues long. V shed 5 bases, J shed 8 bases, and the junction held 11 bases outside the gene matches. Germline assignment: CDR1 SGHRS and CDR2 YFSETQ. The CDR3 sequence is CASRLTGGSAHSPLHF. DNA of the CDR3: TGCGCCAGCAGATTAACAGGGGGCTCAGCCCATTCACCCCTCCACTTT.

This clone has more than one count but fewer than ten. V usage is TRBV6-4 and J usage is TRBJ2-7, with D maybe TRBD2 (5 bases). The CDR3 is 13 amino acids. Germline assignment: CDR1 MRHNA and CDR2 SNTAGT. The V end was cut by 7 bases, the J end by 2 bases, with 12 bases between. The CDR3 spells CASKRTHAYEQYF. The CDR3 DNA is TGTGCCAGCAAGAGGACTCATGCCTACGAGCAGTACTTC.

The gene calls are TRBV14 and TRBJ2-5, with a possible D match to TRBD2 (6 bases). The germline V and J ends were trimmed by 0 bases and 7 bases, with 24 bases remaining between them. The CDR3 has 18 amino acids. CDR1 and CDR2 from the germline V gene are SGHDN and FVKESK. The CDR3 DNA follows: TGTGCCAGCAGCCAAGATTTACCGCGTCGGGGGATATTGGGGACCCAGTACTTC. Amino acid sequence: CASSQDLPRRGILGTQYF.

The chain joins TRBV6-5 to TRBJ1-1; no definite D call. V gave up 2 bases and J gave up 1 base, with 2 bases separating them. The CDR3 is made up of 12 amino acids. Germline CDR1 MNHEY, CDR2 SVGAGI. Here the CDR3 DNA reads TGTGCCAGCAGTTACAGGAACACTGAAGCTTTCTTT. It is translated as CASSYRNTEAFF.

The chain combines TRBV9 with TRBJ1-1, with 7 bases aligning to TRBD1. This CDR3 is 13 amino acids long. CDR1 is SGDLS and CDR2 is YYNGEE in the germline V gene. Losses at the gene ends were 7 bases for V and 3 bases for J; bases not matched to a gene: 6. The CDR3 DNA follows: TGTGCCAGCGGGACCGACAGGGACACTGAAGCTTTCTTT. Translated, it gives CASGTDRDTEAFF.

CDR3 sequence reads: CASTPRAWDEKLFF. The CDR3 DNA reads as TGTGCCAGCACCCCAAGGGCCTGGGATGAAAAACTGTTTTTT. The chain joins TRBV2 to TRBJ1-4; unclear D gene. This CDR3 has 14 amino acids. V lost 7 bases and J 6 bases, leaving 15 bases between the germline ends. Germline CDR1 reads SNHLY; CDR2 reads FYNNEI.

This clone came up once. The chain combines TRBV5-1 with TRBJ2-3; possibly TRBD2 for D (6 bases). With 5 bases removed from V and 5 bases from J, the gap between germline ends came to 18 bases. The length of the CDR3 is 15 residues. Germline V CDR1 and CDR2: SGHRS, YFSETQ. For the CDR3, the DNA is TGCGCCAGCAGATCGGGGGTCGAAGGCGTAGATACGCAGTATTTT. Its protein is CASRSGVEGVDTQYF.

The genes are TRBV7-3 and TRBJ1-1; D unresolved. The CDR3 loop spans 15 amino acids. V lost 0 bases and J lost 5, with 13 bases in between. Germline V lookup: CDR1 SGHTA, CDR2 FQGTGA. The chain's CDR3 is CASSLTGTPWTEAFF. In DNA, the CDR3 is TGTGCCAGCAGCTTAACAGGCACCCCGTGGACTGAAGCTTTCTTT. The full variable domain, completed using reference TRBV7-3 and TRBJ1-1, is GAGVSQTPSNKVTEKGKYVELRCDPISGHTALYWYRQSLGQGPEFLIYFQGTGAADDSGLPNDRFFAVRPEGSVSTLKIQRTERGDSAVYLCASSLTGTPWTEAFFGQGTRLTVV.

The V gene is TRBV7-2, the J gene TRBJ2-7; tentatively, D is TRBD1 (6 bases). V gave up 5 bases and J gave up 3 bases, with 14 bases separating them. This CDR3 spans 14 amino acids. CDR1 SGHTA and CDR2 FQGNSA come from the germline V gene. CDR3 loop: CASSLDRTRYEQYF. CDR3 sequence (DNA): TGTGCCAGCAGCCTGGACAGAACTCGCTACGAGCAGTACTTC.

With respect to this clone: One end of the junction does not line up with germline, which may come from a read error. V usage is TRBV7-7 and J usage is TRBJ2-5; 11 bases match TRBD2. The CDR3 sequence is 14 residues long. Germline V gene lookup returns CDR1 SSHAT and CDR2 FNYEAQ (reference sequence). The CDR3 DNA follows: TGTGCTAGCAGCTTAGGGACTAGCGGAGAGACCCAGTACTTC. Translated, it gives CASSLGTSGETQYF.

The DNA for the CDR3 is TGTGCCAGCAGTCGACGTCAGGGGGCACTCTACGAGCAGTACTTC. Its translation: CASSRRQGALYEQYF. This chain joins TRBV28 and TRBJ2-7, with TRBD1 matching over 8 bases. CDR1 is MDHEN, CDR2 SYDVKM, per germline. The CDR3 runs to 15 residues. Unmatched junction bases numbered 9, after V lost 5 bases and J lost 3 bases.

The rearrangement links TRBV11-2 to TRBJ1-2; the D gene is possibly TRBD1 (5 bases). The CDR3 consists of 13 residues. Germline V CDR1 and CDR2: SGHAT, FQNNGV. The V gene lost 8 bases and the J gene lost 8 bases, with 18 bases spanning the gap. In DNA, the CDR3 is TGTGCCAGCCAGTGGAGAGGGGTGGGAGGCTACACCTTC. Translating gives CASQWRGVGGYTF.

The chain uses TRBV6-5 and TRBJ1-6; D unresolved. The germline V gene has CDR1 MNHEY and CDR2 SVGAGI. There are 15 residues in the CDR3. V was shortened by 5 bases and J by 8 bases, with 16 bases between the two germline ends. The CDR3 nucleotides are TGTGCCAGCAGTGGACCGGGTACCCCCCATTCACCCCTCCACTTT. Its translation is CASSGPGTPHSPLHF.